Detailed here is one T cell receptor beta chain. Assay used: immunoSEQ multiplex PCR; TCRdb lists only in-frame clones, some missing. The sample records over 300,000 clones, roughly 85% being singletons. Ages ranged from about 18 to 100 years, with residence in about 23 US areas. In Cohort 3, a recovered donor had either two negative PCRs, clearance, or symptom resolution. The record originates from a study of blood T cell repertoires in COVID-19. Turning to the study itself: Some COVID-19 samples were acute and others convalescent; all came from the United States, Italy and Spain. In each case, the material was cDNA or gDNA derived from T cells, B-cell-depleted T cells, or PBMCs.

This CDR3 has 16 residues. V was pared by 1 base and J by 5 bases, with 7 bases of the junction left unmatched. CDR1 is LGHDT, CDR2 YNNKEL, per germline (reference sequence). Source material: PBMCs or T cells enriched from blood (not recorded which). The source of this sequence is a man aged 25 to 45 who had recovered from COVID-19. The chain uses TRBV3-1 (or the pseudogene TRBV3-2) and TRBJ2-1; the match to TRBD2 covers 8 bases. The CDR3 bases are TGTGCCAGCAGCCAAGTTCAGCGGGGGCCCAACAATGAGCAGTTCTTC. This gives the protein CASSQVQRGPNNEQFF.